This T cell receptor (beta chain) comes out of a study of regulatory T cells in long-lasting Graves disease (dated by TCRdb to 2020 to 2022). A note on the overall study: Newly diagnosed Graves' disease patients had taken antithyroid drugs for less than 3 months. Persistent Graves' disease patients were compared with newly diagnosed Graves' disease patients by peripheral blood TCR sequencing and RNA sequencing. The study took place in China and was registered as a clinical trial. A total of approximately 35 samples underwent TCR sequencing: around 13 from persistent and approximately 20 from newly diagnosed Graves' disease patients. Findings and caveats that apply to the study as a whole: Sequencing and analysis were limited to the TCR beta chain. A larger number of public clonotypes was shared among persistent patients (fewer than 3,000) than among newly diagnosed patients (approximately 1,000). The authors noted that the small sample size was a limitation that may lower accuracy. Only peripheral blood was studied, because thyroid tissue, the primary lesion, was inaccessible. Persistent disease showed preferential use of TRBV28, TRBJ1-2 and TRBJ2-5, whereas newly diagnosed disease favored TRBV20-1 and TRBJ2-1. Compared with newly diagnosed patients, persistent Graves' disease patients had lower TCR Shannon entropy and fewer highly expanded clones, which suggests clonal expansion.

The time point label, as the study defines it: newly diagnosed GD, antithyroid drugs for less than 3 months. RNA was extracted from PBMCs in TRIzol for both TCR sequencing and RNA sequencing. Graves' disease was diagnosed according to American Thyroid Association guidelines. Recruitment of patients was carried out at an endocrinology department in Xi'an, China. From each patient, around 8.3 milliliters of peripheral blood was collected into an EDTA anticoagulant tube. Ficoll Paque Plus density gradient separation was used to isolate PBMCs, and no additional T cell sorting was done. An Agilent 2100 Bioanalyzer and agarose gel were used to check RNA quality, while a NanoDrop 2000 measured RNA concentration. This clonotype was counted ten times or more. Its antigen has not been determined. The sample holds no much larger clone one base away, and base qualities are not on file. The method was multiplex PCR. The instrument given in TCRdb is Illumina HiSeq 4000. iRepertoire HTBI primers and Arm-PCR amplification of CDR3 regions were used to construct TCR beta libraries. Before sequencing, the PCR products underwent gel purification. The published analysis was carried out like this. Gene usage analysis of CDR3 amino acid clonotypes used the approximately 62 TRBV and approximately 13 TRBJ segments found across samples. COPE and FqMerger were used to merge filtered high-quality paired reads into contigs. BLAST was used to align contigs to IMGT TRBV, TRBD and TRBJ reference genes, with CDR3 defined following IMGT. Highly expanded clones were defined as clonotypes with a frequency above 0.1%. Shannon entropy served as the measure of repertoire diversity, while the Gini coefficient captured V-J evenness. A clonotype was considered public if more than one individual shared it. TCRdb's own reprocessing of the public reads used fastp at Q25 and MiXCR and kept productive beta chains. Rows are combined by CDR3 protein, so each entry shows the most common genes and DNA. None of the V and J calls come from the authors' own analysis; TCRdb made them. Within this sample are more than 300,000 distinct CDR3 sequences, with over 9.5% of them counted one time only. Under 20% of the sample is in the top ten clones.

The CDR3, from cysteine to phenylalanine, totals 14 residues. The CDR3 DNA has 42 bases and is translated from base 1. Here V drops 5 bases and J drops 5 bases, and the junction holds 4 bases not matched to any gene. Per the germline V gene (reference sequence), LNHNV is the CDR1 and YYDKDF is the CDR2. Another study also made use of these data, one on T cells in Graves' hyperthyroidism and ophthalmopathy. Reported in the second study: Stable Graves' hyperthyroidism was defined as the absence of progression to ophthalmopathy over 18 months of follow-up. Hyperthyroidism patients were aged 18 to 65 years and newly diagnosed, with disease duration of less than 2 months. Exclusion was applied to patients with uncontrolled infections, other autoimmune diseases, pregnancy or lactation. Diagnoses relied on clinical symptoms, serum thyroxine and TRAb, thyroid ultrasound and orbital computed tomography. The TCR CDR3 was subjected to a first round of RT-PCR using the HTBI primer set and the Qiagen OneStep RT-PCR kit. Most expanded thyroid clonotypes (frequency above 0.001) were also detected in blood, a finding suggesting that blood repertoires may reflect thyroid immune responses. In cross-validation, a model built on a 13 V-J signature told ophthalmopathy apart from stable hyperthyroidism with just under 90% sensitivity and 81% to 82% specificity, and in testing the same model reached 80%/75%. In validation, progression to ophthalmopathy was predicted by the model with almost 71% sensitivity and nearly 75% specificity, a median of roughly 6.4 months before onset. To identify distinguishing TCR V-J signatures, a discovery cohort of about 100 patients was used, comprising roughly 45 with Graves' ophthalmopathy and 57 with stable Graves' hyperthyroidism. An independent validation cohort of 18 to 20 hyperthyroidism patients and 17 patients who later progressed to ophthalmopathy tested prospective prediction of ophthalmopathy. The 100 discovery patients were randomly divided into training and test sets at a 7:3 ratio. In about 6 Graves' hyperthyroidism patients, the study also compared T-cell repertoires from thyroid tissue with T-cell repertoires from blood. After blood sampling, hyperthyroidism patients were treated with methimazole at a starting dose of 30 mg daily, and ophthalmopathy patients were treated with high-dose intravenous methylprednisolone. A second multiplex PCR round built the libraries, followed by size selection and purification. Paired-end sequencing of the libraries was performed with 100 bp reads on an Illumina HiSeq2000. SOAPnuke was used to process the raw data, with reads discarded if the reads contained adapters or uncalled bases, had a mean Phred below 15, or lacked an exact constant-primer or identifier match. High-quality paired reads were merged with COPE v1.2.5, and unique nucleotide sequences were defined as clonotypes. MiTCR v1.1 was used to align the clonotypes against IMGT TRBV, TRBD and TRBJ reference segments. The analysis was restricted to V-J combinations with a frequency above 0.0001, which together covered over 99% of the repertoires. A TCS score was defined as the ratio of F50 (clonal expansion) to E x V (chaos), with BLOSUM62-based TCRdist applied between CDR3 peptides within each V-J. Welch's t-statistics and random forest reduced 500 to 550 V-J features to 13, which were used in a naive Bayes classifier (R e1071). No statistical method was used to fix the sample size in advance, and group allocation was not hidden from the investigators. The paper describes TCR Vbeta CDR3 sequencing of about 140 peripheral blood samples, made up of about 40 ophthalmopathy patients, around 73 hyperthyroidism patients and about 17 progressor patients.

The rearranged segments are TRBV15 and TRBJ1-1, and 11 junction bases match TRBD1. This sequence was found in a woman in her late teens or twenties with Graves disease. Donor details come from another sample of the same person, matched by shared clones. The material sequenced was peripheral blood mononuclear cells (PBMCs), taken at new diagnosis, from a patient treated with antithyroid drugs. The DNA reads TGTGCCACCAGCCGGACAGGGGGCTTTACTGAAGCTTTCTTT. This yields the protein CATSRTGGFTEAFF.